This TCR beta chain was sequenced during a study of PD-L1 blockade in urothelial cancer (dated by TCRdb to 2016 to 2017). Notes on the research overall: All patients started therapy around 2014 and received atezolizumab 1,200 mg intravenously every 3 weeks. Durable clinical benefit was achieved by nine patients but not by the remaining 20. Patients had an ECOG performance status of 0 or 1 and had received between 0 and 3 prior chemotherapy regimens. About 90% of the roughly 29 patients were identified as males with urothelial cancer of bladder origin, and a prior smoking history was reported by 18 of 29 patients. Pretreatment blood TCR-seq was available for under 35 patients, at least one posttreatment blood collection was obtained for about 24 patients, and tumor TCR-seq was available for about 24 patients. Blood samples gave a median of approximately 150,000 T cells and approximately 85,000 unique TCRs, with a median clonality of approximately 0.078. Durable clinical benefit was defined as progression-free survival longer than 6 months, and TCR features were also tested against progression-free and overall survival. An exploratory multi-omic analysis was conducted of the somatic, immune and clinical correlates of response to PD-L1 blockade with atezolizumab in urothelial cancer. In the same patients, pretreatment tumors underwent whole exome sequencing and RNA sequencing in addition to TCR sequencing. Pretreatment tumor samples and matched peripheral blood, collected serially before and after atezolizumab treatment, underwent TCR sequencing. Blood samples were analyzed at 3 weeks after treatment start (second dose) and at 6 weeks after treatment start.

V sheds 9 bases and J sheds 3 bases, leaving 14 bases between their ends. CDR3 length: 13 amino acids, cysteine to phenylalanine. Only the CDR3 region is kept as DNA, spanning 39 bases read in frame from base 1. The germline V gene provides CDR1 SGHTS and CDR2 YDEGEE. Points the paper makes about the study in general: A pretreatment peripheral blood TCR clonality below the median was linked to improved progression-free and overall survival. Because the sample size was small (n of about 27) and many of the analyses were exploratory, the results are meant to be hypothesis-generating. Greater expansion of tumor-associated TCR clones in peripheral blood 3 weeks after the start of treatment was observed in patients with durable benefit (n of about 20, p = 0.022).

Synthetic TCR analog templates were spiked into each PCR to estimate absolute template abundance from read counts. TCRbeta CDR3 regions were amplified from genomic DNA with bias-controlled V and J gene primers using the immunoSEQ assay. Sequencing of rearranged TCRbeta segments was performed at approximately 20X coverage. The study's own analysis went as follows. Sequencing errors were corrected by clustering, and CDR3s were annotated against IMGT so that V, D and J genes could be assigned. Only productive TCRbeta rearrangements were used in downstream analyses, excluding out-of-frame or stop-codon sequences. Clonality was computed as one minus Shannon entropy normalized by the log of the number of unique productive sequences. Clones differing between time points or between blood and tumor were identified using Fisher's exact test with Benjamini-Hochberg correction, with an adjusted p below 0.01 applied as the threshold. The clones in this table, taken by TCRdb from immuneACCESS, are in-frame only. Not every clone is retained; where verified, under half of the shortfall comes from an unresolved V gene, and the cause of the rest is unknown. V, J and clone size are those of that table, while D and trimming were read from the DNA. In this sample the table shows about 90,000 clones, approximately 82% of which occur a single time. Under 10% of the sample is taken by the ten largest.

What the time point label conveys for this sample: peripheral blood 6 weeks after treatment start. The cohort included 29 patients with locally advanced or metastatic urothelial carcinoma who were treated at Memorial Sloan Kettering on a trial protocol. Peripheral blood mononuclear cells were collected pretreatment and during treatment, with between 1 and 8 total time points per patient. The Qiagen DNeasy Blood extraction kit was used to purify genomic DNA from total PBMCs and from tumor samples. PBMCs were collected pretreatment and during treatment, and were isolated and stored as previously described. About this clone: This receptor's antigen is unknown. Base qualities are not at hand, and no much larger clone is one base apart.

This specimen was PBMCs, taken around atezolizumab (anti-PD-L1) treatment. The rearranged chain carries TRBV5-8 and TRBJ2-3; the D gene is possibly TRBD2, with 5 bases matching. The sequence came from a man between 65 and 80 years old with urothelial cancer. The CDR3 sequence is CAMAERRTDTQYF. DNA sequence: TGTGCCATGGCGGAGAGGAGGACAGATACGCAGTATTTT.